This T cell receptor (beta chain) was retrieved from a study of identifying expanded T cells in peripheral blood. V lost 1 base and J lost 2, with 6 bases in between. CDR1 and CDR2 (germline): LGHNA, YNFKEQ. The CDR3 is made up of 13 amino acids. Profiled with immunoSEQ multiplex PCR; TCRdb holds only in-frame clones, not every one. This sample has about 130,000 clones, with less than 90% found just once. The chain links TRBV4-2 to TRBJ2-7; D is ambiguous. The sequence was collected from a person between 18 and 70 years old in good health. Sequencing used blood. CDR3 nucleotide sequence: TGTGCCAGCAGCCAAGGCGAAACCTACGAGCAGTACTTC. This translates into CASSQGETYEQYF.